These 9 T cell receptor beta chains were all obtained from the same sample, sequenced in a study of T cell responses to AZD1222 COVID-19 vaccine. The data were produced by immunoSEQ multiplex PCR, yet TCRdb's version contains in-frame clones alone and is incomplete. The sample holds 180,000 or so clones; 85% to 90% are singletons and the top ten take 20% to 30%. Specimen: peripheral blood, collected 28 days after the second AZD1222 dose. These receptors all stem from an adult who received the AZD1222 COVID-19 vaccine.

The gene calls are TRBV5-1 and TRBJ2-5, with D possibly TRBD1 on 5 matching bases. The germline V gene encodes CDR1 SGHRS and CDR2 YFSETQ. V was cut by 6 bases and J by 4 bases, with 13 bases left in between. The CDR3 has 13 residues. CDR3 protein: CASTEGRVETQYF. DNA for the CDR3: TGCGCCAGCACCGAAGGCAGGGTAGAGACCCAGTACTTC.

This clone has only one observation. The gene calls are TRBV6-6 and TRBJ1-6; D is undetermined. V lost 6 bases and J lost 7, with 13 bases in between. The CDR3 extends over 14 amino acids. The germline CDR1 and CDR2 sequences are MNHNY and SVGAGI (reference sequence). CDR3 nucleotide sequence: TGTGCCAGCAGGCCCGGGGAGAAGAATTCACCCCTCCACTTT. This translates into CASRPGEKNSPLHF.

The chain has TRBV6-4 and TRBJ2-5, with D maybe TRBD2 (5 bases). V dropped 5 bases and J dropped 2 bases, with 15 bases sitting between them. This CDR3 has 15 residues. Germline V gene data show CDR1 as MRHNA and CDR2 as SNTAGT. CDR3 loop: CASSTSSGVQETQYF. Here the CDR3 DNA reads TGTGCCAGCAGTACCTCCTCCGGGGTGCAAGAGACCCAGTACTTC.

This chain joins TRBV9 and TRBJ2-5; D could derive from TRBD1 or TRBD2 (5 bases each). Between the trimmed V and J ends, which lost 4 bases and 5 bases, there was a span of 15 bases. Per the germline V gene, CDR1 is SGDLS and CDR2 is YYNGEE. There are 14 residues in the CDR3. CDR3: CASSLGPWGETQYF. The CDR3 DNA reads TGTGCCAGCAGCTTGGGACCTTGGGGTGAGACCCAGTACTTC.

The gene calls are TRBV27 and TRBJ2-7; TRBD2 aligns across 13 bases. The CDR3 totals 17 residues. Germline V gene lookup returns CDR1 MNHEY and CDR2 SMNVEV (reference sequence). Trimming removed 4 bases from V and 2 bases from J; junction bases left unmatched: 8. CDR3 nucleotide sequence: TGTGCCAGCAGTTCCCCCGGACTAGCGGGAGCAACCTACGAGCAGTACTTC. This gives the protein CASSSPGLAGATYEQYF.

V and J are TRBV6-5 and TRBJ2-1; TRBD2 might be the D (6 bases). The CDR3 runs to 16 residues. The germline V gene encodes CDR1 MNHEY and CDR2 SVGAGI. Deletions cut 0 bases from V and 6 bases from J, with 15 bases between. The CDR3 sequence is CASSYSAGTRGNEQFF. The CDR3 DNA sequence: TGTGCCAGCAGTTACTCTGCCGGGACTCGAGGCAATGAGCAGTTCTTC.

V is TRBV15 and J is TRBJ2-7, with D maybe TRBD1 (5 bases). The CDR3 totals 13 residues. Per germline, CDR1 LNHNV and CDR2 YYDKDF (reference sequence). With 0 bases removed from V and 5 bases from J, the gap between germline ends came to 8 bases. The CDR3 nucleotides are TGTGCCACCAGCAGAGAAGGGGTTCACGAGCAGTACTTC. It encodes CATSREGVHEQYF.

CDR3 in DNA: TGTGCCAGCAGCTTAGATGGATTAGCGGGACCCGAGCAGTACTTC. Its translation is CASSLDGLAGPEQYF. The J gene is TRBJ2-7, the V gene TRBV11-2, with 8 bases that match TRBD2. The CDR3 is made up of 15 amino acids. From germline, CDR1 is SGHAT and CDR2 FQNNGV. With V trimmed by 0 bases and J by 6 bases, 7 bases remained unmatched.

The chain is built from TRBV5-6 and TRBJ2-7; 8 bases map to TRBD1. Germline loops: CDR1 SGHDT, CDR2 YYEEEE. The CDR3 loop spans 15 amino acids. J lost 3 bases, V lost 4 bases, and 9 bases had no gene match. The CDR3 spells CASSKSGTGLYEQYF. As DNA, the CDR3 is TGTGCCAGCAGCAAGTCCGGGACAGGCCTCTACGAGCAGTACTTC. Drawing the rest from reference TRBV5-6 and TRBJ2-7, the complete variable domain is DAGVTQSPTHLIKTRGQQVTLRCSPKSGHDTVSWYQQALGQGPQFIFQYYEEEERQRGNFPDRFSGHQFPNYSSELNVNALLLGDSALYLCASSKSGTGLYEQYFGPGTRLTVT.